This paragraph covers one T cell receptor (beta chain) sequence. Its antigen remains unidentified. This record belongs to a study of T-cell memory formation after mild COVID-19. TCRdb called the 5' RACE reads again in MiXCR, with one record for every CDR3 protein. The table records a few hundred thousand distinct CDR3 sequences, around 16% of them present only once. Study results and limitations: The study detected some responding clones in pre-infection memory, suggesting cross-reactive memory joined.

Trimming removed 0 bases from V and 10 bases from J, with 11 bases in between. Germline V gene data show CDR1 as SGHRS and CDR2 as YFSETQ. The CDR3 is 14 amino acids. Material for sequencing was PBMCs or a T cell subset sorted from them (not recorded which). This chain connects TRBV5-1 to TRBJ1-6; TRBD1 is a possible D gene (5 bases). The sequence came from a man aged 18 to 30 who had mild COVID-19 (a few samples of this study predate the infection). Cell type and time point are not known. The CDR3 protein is CASSLVGGGSPLHF. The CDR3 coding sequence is TGCGCCAGCAGCTTGGTTGGGGGAGGGTCACCCCTCCACTTT.